The 2 T cell receptor beta chains below come from one sample, sequenced in a study of T cell responses to AZD1222 COVID-19 vaccine. Using immunoSEQ multiplex PCR, the repertoire was profiled, and TCRdb retains in-frame clones only, with some absent. Of 130,000 or so clones in the sample, over 75% are singletons; the top ten hold just over 7%. This material consisted of peripheral blood, taken on day 0 of AZD1222 vaccination. The receptors here all came from an adult in good health.

This clone turned up a few times. V and J are TRBV18 and TRBJ1-2; TRBD1 aligns across 8 bases. The ends lost 0 bases at V and 8 bases at J; junction bases unmatched: 5. The CDR3 covers 14 residues. Per the germline V gene, CDR1 is KGHSH and CDR2 is LQKENI. In DNA form, the CDR3 reads TGTGCCAGCTCACCACCCCAGGGGGCGCGAGGCTACACCTTC. As protein: CASSPPQGARGYTF.

V and J are TRBV5-4 and TRBJ2-3; D is unclear. This CDR3 has 12 residues. Germline CDR1 SGHNT, CDR2 YYREEE (reference sequence). DNA for the CDR3: TGTGTATTTGGCGGAACCACAGATACGCAGTATTTT. The encoded protein is CVFGGTTDTQYF.